The 21 T cell receptor beta chains given below trace back to one sample, sequenced in a study of blood T cell repertoires in COVID-19. TCRdb's table, derived via immunoSEQ multiplex PCR, lists solely in-frame clones and lacks some. This table has a few hundred thousand clones, 75% to 90% appearing once. What was sequenced was PBMCs or T cells enriched from blood (not recorded which). The receptor set was obtained from a woman aged 25 to 39 who had been exposed to COVID-19.

The V and J genes are TRBV20-1 and TRBJ1-3; no definite D call. This CDR3 comprises 14 residues. The germline V gene encodes CDR1 DFQATT and CDR2 SNEGSKA (reference sequence). The V end lost 3 bases, the J end lost 0 bases, and 9 bases lay between the germline ends. The CDR3 region has the DNA TGCAGTGCTAGTGGCGTGCTCTCTGGAAACACCATATATTTT. Residues: CSASGVLSGNTIYF.

The DNA of the CDR3 is TGTGCCAGCAGCCCGCCTAGCGGGGGCCTCTACAATGAGCAGTTCTTC. Translating it yields CASSPPSGGLYNEQFF. The V and J genes are TRBV3-1 (or the pseudogene TRBV3-2) and TRBJ2-1, with 10 bases fitting TRBD2. CDR3 size: 16 residues. From germline, CDR1 is LGHDT and CDR2 YNNKEL (reference sequence). V gave up 4 bases and J gave up 3 bases; unmatched junction bases: 6.

J is TRBJ2-3 and V is TRBV9; no firm D call. V was pared by 2 bases and J by 3 bases, with 16 bases between. The CDR3 covers 16 residues. Germline V lookup: CDR1 SGDLS, CDR2 YYNGEE. CDR3 loop: CASSVPISSPTDTQYF. The CDR3 DNA follows: TGTGCCAGCAGCGTCCCTATCTCCTCTCCTACAGATACGCAGTATTTT.

The chain joins TRBV25-1 to TRBJ1-1; TRBD1 matches at 9 bases. Germline-derived CDR1 and CDR2 are MGHDK and SYGVNS. The CDR3 extends over 14 amino acids. Trimming cost V 6 bases and J 5 bases; bases outside gene matches: 7. The CDR3 DNA reads as TGTGCCAGCAGGGGGACAGGGAGGTTAACTGAAGCTTTCTTT. Encoded protein: CASRGTGRLTEAFF.

The chain recombines TRBV25-1 with TRBJ2-7; 8 nucleotides align to TRBD1. The CDR3 extends over 14 amino acids. The trim removed 3 bases at V and 8 bases at J, leaving 9 bases unmatched. Germline V CDR1 and CDR2: MGHDK, SYGVNS. CDR3 in DNA: TGTGCCAGCAGTGAGTTTGGACAGGGTGAAAAGCAGTACTTC. Its translation is CASSEFGQGEKQYF.

The V gene is TRBV7-8, the J gene TRBJ2-2, with D perhaps TRBD2 (7 bases). Germline V gene lookup returns CDR1 SGHVS and CDR2 FQNEAQ. V was clipped by 4 bases and J by 4 bases, with 16 bases between them. The CDR3 extends over 16 amino acids. The CDR3 nucleotides read TGTGCCAGCAGCTACGGGGGGCGGTCGAGCACCGGGGAGCTGTTTTTT. This sequence encodes CASSYGGRSSTGELFF.

V usage is TRBV28 and J usage is TRBJ1-5; the match to TRBD1 covers 8 bases. Germline trimming cut 10 bases from V and 5 bases from J; bases unmatched to any gene: 13. Germline CDR1 is MDHEN and CDR2 is SYDVKM. The CDR3 has 15 residues. DNA for the CDR3: TGTGCCACCGAGCCGGGGACAGGATTGGATCAGCCCCAGCATTTT. Translated: CATEPGTGLDQPQHF.

The chain recombines TRBV19 with TRBJ2-2; 13 bases are a match to TRBD2. This CDR3 comprises 18 residues. With 5 bases clipped from V and 7 bases from J, the junction kept 13 bases outside the gene matches. Germline CDR1 reads LNHDA; CDR2 reads SQIVND (reference sequence). The CDR3 loop is CASSVRLAGGSEGGELFF. The DNA of the CDR3 is TGTGCCAGTAGTGTCCGACTAGCGGGGGGCTCCGAGGGCGGGGAGCTGTTTTTT. The whole variable domain, remainder taken from reference TRBV19 and TRBJ2-2, is DGGITQSPKYLFRKEGQNVTLSCEQNLNHDAMYWYRQDPGQGLRLIYYSQIVNDFQKGDIAEGYSVSREKKESFPLTVTSAQKNPTAFYLCASSVRLAGGSEGGELFFGEGSRLTVL.

The gene calls are TRBV29-1 and TRBJ2-7, with D possibly being TRBD1 (5 bases). The CDR3 covers 11 residues. Germline values: CDR1 SQVTM, CDR2 ANQGSEA. V was cut by 4 bases and J by 7 bases, with 11 bases left in between. In DNA form, the CDR3 reads TGCAGCGTTGGAAGTAGGACAGAGCAGTACTTC. This encodes CSVGSRTEQYF.

The chain uses TRBV4-1 and TRBJ1-4, with a weak D call TRBD1 (5 bases). V was trimmed by 3 bases and J by 8 bases, leaving 16 bases between them. The germline gives CDR1 MGHRA, CDR2 YSYEKL. This CDR3 has 15 amino acids. CDR3 residues: CASSHAGPLGEKLFF. In nucleotides, the CDR3 is TGCGCCAGCAGCCACGCGGGACCTTTAGGGGAAAAACTGTTTTTT.

This chain uses TRBV5-1 with TRBJ2-7, with D unclear. The length of the CDR3 is 14 residues. Germline values: CDR1 SGHRS, CDR2 YFSETQ. V dropped 2 bases and J dropped 0 bases, with 9 bases sitting between them. The CDR3 reads CASSLRQLSYEQYF. The CDR3 DNA follows: TGCGCCAGCAGCTTACGACAACTCTCCTACGAGCAGTACTTC.

This chain links TRBV19 with TRBJ2-2; D perhaps matches TRBD2 (5 bases). CDR3 length equals 15 residues. V was cut by 5 bases and J by 3 bases, with 13 bases left in between. Per the germline V gene, CDR1 is LNHDA and CDR2 is SQIVND (reference sequence). The DNA for the CDR3 is TGTGCCAGTAGTTCGGGCCGAGCGGACACCGGGGAGCTGTTTTTT. Residues: CASSSGRADTGELFF.

The V and J genes are TRBV7-9 and TRBJ2-1; possible D gene TRBD2, 5 bases. The CDR3 spans 14 residues. CDR1 SEHNR and CDR2 FQNEAQ come from the germline V gene (reference sequence). Trimming left V 7 bases short and J 0 bases short, with 10 bases between. CDR3 sequence: CASIGIISYNEQFF. The CDR3 DNA follows: TGTGCCAGCATCGGGATTATCTCCTACAATGAGCAGTTCTTC.

This clone appeared a few times. V gene TRBV19 combines with J gene TRBJ1-2; TRBD1 matches at 9 bases. With V trimmed by 5 bases and J by 4 bases, 8 bases remained unmatched. Germline assignment: CDR1 LNHDA and CDR2 SQIVND (reference sequence). The CDR3 is 15 amino acids. The CDR3 region has the DNA TGTGCCAGTAGTGGAGTCGGGACAGGGCTCTATGGCTACACCTTC. It is translated as CASSGVGTGLYGYTF.

V is TRBV9 and J is TRBJ2-1; 12 bases align to TRBD2. CDR1 and CDR2 (germline): SGDLS, YYNGEE. This CDR3 contains 21 residues. V shed 3 bases, J shed 0 bases, and the junction held 16 bases outside the gene matches. The CDR3 region is CASSAPSRLAGGWSSYNEQFF. In nucleotides, the CDR3 is TGTGCCAGCAGCGCCCCGAGTCGTCTAGCGGGGGGGTGGAGCTCCTACAATGAGCAGTTCTTC.

The rearrangement uses TRBV27 and TRBJ1-5, with unresolved D. The V gene lost 3 bases and the J gene lost 5 bases, with 5 bases spanning the gap. The CDR3 contains 12 residues. The germline CDR1 and CDR2 sequences are MNHEY and SMNVEV (reference sequence). Here the CDR3 reads CASSFIHQPQHF. CDR3 in DNA: TGTGCCAGCAGTTTTATCCATCAGCCCCAGCATTTT.

This chain uses TRBV12-5 with TRBJ2-5; no clear D. Trimming removed 1 base from V and 0 bases from J, with 6 bases in between. CDR3 length: 14 amino acids. CDR1 is LGHNT and CDR2 is FRNRAP in the germline V gene. CDR3 loop: CASGLGQNQETQYF. The CDR3 coding sequence is TGTGCTAGTGGTTTGGGGCAGAACCAAGAGACCCAGTACTTC.

V gene TRBV30 combines with J gene TRBJ1-5; 8 bases line up with TRBD1. The germline V gene encodes CDR1 GTSNPN and CDR2 SVGIG (reference sequence). Losses at the gene ends were 1 base for V and 2 bases for J; bases not matched to a gene: 7. The CDR3 covers 16 residues. The CDR3 DNA sequence: TGTGCCTGGAGTGCGACAGGGGTCCTGGGCAATCAGCCCCAGCATTTT. It is translated as CAWSATGVLGNQPQHF.

The rearrangement uses TRBV30 and TRBJ1-4; D perhaps matches TRBD1 (6 bases). The CDR3 covers 13 residues. In germline, CDR1 is GTSNPN, CDR2 SVGIG (reference sequence). Trimming shortened V by 4 bases and J by 4 bases, and 10 bases separated the two germline ends. CDR3 in amino acids: CAWNKQGNEKLFF. As DNA, the CDR3 is TGTGCCTGGAATAAACAGGGTAATGAAAAACTGTTTTTT.

V usage is TRBV30 and J usage is TRBJ2-3, with 11 positions matching TRBD2. From germline, CDR1 is GTSNPN and CDR2 SVGIG (reference sequence). The CDR3 sequence is 15 residues long. The J segment lost 6 bases and the V segment lost 0 bases, leaving 5 bases of the junction unmatched. The CDR3 DNA is TGTGCCTGGAGTGTAGGTAGCGGGGGGGCGGATACGCAGTATTTT. Translated: CAWSVGSGGADTQYF.

The rearrangement joins TRBV10-3 to TRBJ1-1, with 12 bases that match TRBD1. The CDR3 is made up of 15 amino acids. V dropped 8 bases and J dropped 9; count of bases not matched to a gene: 13. Germline lookup yields CDR1 ENHRY and CDR2 SYGVKD. The CDR3, as DNA: TGTGCCATCCGCCCGGGGGGACAGGGGGCGAAAAAAGCTTTCTTT. This encodes CAIRPGGQGAKKAFF.